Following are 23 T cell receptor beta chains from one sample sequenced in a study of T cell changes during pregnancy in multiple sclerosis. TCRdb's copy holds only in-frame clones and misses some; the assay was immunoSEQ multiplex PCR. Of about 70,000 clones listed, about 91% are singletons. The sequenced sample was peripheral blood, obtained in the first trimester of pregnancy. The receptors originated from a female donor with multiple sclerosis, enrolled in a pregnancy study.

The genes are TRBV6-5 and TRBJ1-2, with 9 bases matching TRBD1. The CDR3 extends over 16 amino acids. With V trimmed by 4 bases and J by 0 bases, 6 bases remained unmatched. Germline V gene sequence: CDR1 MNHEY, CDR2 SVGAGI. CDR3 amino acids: CASSWDRETSNYGYTF. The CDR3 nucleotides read TGTGCCAGCAGTTGGGACAGGGAGACCTCTAACTATGGCTACACCTTC.

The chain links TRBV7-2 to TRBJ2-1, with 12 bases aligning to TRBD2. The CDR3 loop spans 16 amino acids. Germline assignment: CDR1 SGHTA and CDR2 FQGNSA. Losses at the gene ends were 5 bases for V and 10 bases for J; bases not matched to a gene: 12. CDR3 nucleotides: TGTGCCAGCAGCGCGAACGGACTAGCGGGGCCAATAGAGCAGTTCTTC. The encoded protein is CASSANGLAGPIEQFF.

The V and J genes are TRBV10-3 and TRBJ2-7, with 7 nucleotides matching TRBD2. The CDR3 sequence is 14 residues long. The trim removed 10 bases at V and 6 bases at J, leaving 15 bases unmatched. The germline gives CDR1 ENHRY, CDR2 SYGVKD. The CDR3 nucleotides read TGTGCCACCTCGCGACTAGCCCCGGCGACCGAGCAGTACTTC. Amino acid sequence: CATSRLAPATEQYF.

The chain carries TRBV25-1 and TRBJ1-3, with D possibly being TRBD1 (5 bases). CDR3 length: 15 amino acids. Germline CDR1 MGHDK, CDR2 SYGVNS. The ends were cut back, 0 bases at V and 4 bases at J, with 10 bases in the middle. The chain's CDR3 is CASSEYRGGGNTIYF. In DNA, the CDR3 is TGTGCCAGCAGTGAATATCGGGGGGGAGGAAACACCATATATTTT.

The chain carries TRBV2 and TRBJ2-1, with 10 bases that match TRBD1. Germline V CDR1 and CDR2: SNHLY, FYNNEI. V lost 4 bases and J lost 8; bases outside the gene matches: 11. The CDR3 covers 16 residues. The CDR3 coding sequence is TGTGCCAGCAGTGGTATCCCCGGGACAGGGGTGGATGAGCAGTTCTTC. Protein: CASSGIPGTGVDEQFF.

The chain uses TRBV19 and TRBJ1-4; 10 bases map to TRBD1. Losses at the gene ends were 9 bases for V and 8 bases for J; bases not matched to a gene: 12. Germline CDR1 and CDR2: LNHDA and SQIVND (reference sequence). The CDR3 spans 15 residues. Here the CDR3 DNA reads TGTGCCAGCACTCTCCCTGGGACAGGGGACGAAAAACTGTTTTTT. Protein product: CASTLPGTGDEKLFF.

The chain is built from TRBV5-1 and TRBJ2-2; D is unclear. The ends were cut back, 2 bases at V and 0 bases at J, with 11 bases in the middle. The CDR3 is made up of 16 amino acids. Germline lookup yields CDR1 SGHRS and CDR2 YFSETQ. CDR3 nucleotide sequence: TGCGCCAGCAGCTTAATAGAATTTCCGAACACCGGGGAGCTGTTTTTT. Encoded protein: CASSLIEFPNTGELFF.

CDR3 DNA: TGTGCCAGCCAGTTGGGACAGGGGGTTAATAATAATCAGCCCCAGCATTTT. The encoded protein is CASQLGQGVNNNQPQHF. The J gene is TRBJ1-5, the V gene TRBV2; 11 positions agree with TRBD1. The J segment lost 4 bases and the V segment lost 8 bases, leaving 13 bases of the junction unmatched. The germline V gene encodes CDR1 SNHLY and CDR2 FYNNEI. This CDR3 spans 17 amino acids.

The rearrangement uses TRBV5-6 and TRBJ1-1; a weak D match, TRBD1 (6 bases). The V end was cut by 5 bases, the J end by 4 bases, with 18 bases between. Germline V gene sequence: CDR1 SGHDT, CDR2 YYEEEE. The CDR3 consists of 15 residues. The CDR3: CASSFDRSRGTEAFF. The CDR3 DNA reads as TGTGCCAGCAGTTTTGACAGGTCCAGGGGCACTGAAGCTTTCTTT.

CDR3 region: CASSPSGRTTYEQYF. The CDR3 bases are TGTGCCAGTAGTCCTAGCGGGAGAACCACCTACGAGCAGTACTTC. J is TRBJ2-7 and V is TRBV19; 10 bases are a match to TRBD2. The CDR3 is made up of 15 amino acids. V shed 5 bases and J 2 bases; nucleotides not matched to a gene: 6. CDR1 and CDR2 (germline): LNHDA, SQIVND (reference sequence).

CDR3 amino acids: CASSEVLRLANYGYTF. The CDR3 coding sequence is TGTGCCAGCAGTGAAGTTTTGAGACTAGCCAACTATGGCTACACCTTC. The chain employs TRBV6-1 and TRBJ1-2; D call uncertain. This CDR3 is 16 amino acids long. Trimming stripped 1 base from V and 2 bases from J, with 14 bases between. Looked up from germline, CDR1 is MNHNS and CDR2 is SASEGT.

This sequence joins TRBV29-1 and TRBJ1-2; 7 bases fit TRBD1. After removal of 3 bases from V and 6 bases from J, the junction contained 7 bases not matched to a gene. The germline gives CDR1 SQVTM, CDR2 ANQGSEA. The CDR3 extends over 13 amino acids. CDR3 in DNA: TGCAGCGTTGAGAGGGGGCAGGGACATGGCTACACCTTC. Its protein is CSVERGQGHGYTF.

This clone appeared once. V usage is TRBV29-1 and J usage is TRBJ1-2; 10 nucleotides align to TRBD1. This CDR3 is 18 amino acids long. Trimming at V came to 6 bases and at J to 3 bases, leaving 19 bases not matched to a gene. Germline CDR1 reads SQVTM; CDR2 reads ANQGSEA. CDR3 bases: TGCAGCGTGGTGGCCATGGGAGACAGGGGGCTTCGTGACTATGGCTACACCTTC. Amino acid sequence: CSVVAMGDRGLRDYGYTF.

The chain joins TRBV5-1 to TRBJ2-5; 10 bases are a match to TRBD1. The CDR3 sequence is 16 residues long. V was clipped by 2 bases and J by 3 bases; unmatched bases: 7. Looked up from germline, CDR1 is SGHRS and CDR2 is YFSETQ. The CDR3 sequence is CASSFFLGQGKETQYF. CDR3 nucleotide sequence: TGCGCCAGCAGCTTCTTCCTGGGACAGGGGAAAGAGACCCAGTACTTC.

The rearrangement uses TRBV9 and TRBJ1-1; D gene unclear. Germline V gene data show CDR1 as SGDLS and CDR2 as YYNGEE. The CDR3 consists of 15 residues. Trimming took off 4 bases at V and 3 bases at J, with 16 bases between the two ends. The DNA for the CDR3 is TGTGCCAGCAGCACCTCGGGAGCCTTCGACACTGAAGCTTTCTTT. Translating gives CASSTSGAFDTEAFF.

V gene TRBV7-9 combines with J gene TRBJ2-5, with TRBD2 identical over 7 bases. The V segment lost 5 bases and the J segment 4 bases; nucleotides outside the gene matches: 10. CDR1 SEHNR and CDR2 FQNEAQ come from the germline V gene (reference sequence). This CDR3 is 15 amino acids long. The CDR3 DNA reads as TGTGCCAGCAGCCCTGGGGCTGGGAGGGCAGAGACCCAGTACTTC. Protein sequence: CASSPGAGRAETQYF.

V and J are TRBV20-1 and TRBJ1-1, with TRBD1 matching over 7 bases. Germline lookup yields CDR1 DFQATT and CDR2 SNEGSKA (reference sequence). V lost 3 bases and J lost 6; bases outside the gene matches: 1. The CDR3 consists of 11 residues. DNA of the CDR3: TGCAGTGCTAGGACAGGGCCTGAAGCTTTCTTT. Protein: CSARTGPEAFF.

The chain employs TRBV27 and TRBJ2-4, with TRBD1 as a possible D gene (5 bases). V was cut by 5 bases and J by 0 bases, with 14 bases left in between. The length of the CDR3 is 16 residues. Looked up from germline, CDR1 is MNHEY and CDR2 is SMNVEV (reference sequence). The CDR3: CASSPDTAVAKNIQYF. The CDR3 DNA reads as TGTGCCAGCAGTCCGGACACTGCCGTAGCCAAAAACATTCAGTACTTC.

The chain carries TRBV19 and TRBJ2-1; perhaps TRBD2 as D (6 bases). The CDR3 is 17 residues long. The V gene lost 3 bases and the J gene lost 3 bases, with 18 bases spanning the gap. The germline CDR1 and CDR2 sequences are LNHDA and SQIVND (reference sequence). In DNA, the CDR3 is TGTGCCAGTAGTATTAATGGCGGGACTGGACTCTACAATGAGCAGTTCTTC. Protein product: CASSINGGTGLYNEQFF. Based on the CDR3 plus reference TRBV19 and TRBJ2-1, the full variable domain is DGGITQSPKYLFRKEGQNVTLSCEQNLNHDAMYWYRQDPGQGLRLIYYSQIVNDFQKGDIAEGYSVSREKKESFPLTVTSAQKNPTAFYLCASSINGGTGLYNEQFFGPGTRLTVL.

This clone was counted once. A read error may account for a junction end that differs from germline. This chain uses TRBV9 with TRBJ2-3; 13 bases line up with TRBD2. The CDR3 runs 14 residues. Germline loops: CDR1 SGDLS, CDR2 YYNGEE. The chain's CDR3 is CASSVGTSGGAPIF. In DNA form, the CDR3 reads TGTGCCAGCAGCGTAGGGACTAGCGGGGGTGCGCCAATTTTT.

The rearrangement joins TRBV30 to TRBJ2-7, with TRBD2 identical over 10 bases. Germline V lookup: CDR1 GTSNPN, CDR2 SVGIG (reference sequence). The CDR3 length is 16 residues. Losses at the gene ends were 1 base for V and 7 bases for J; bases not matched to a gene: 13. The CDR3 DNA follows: TGTGCCTGGAGTGCCCCAGGGCTAGCGGGAGCAAAGGAGCAGTACTTC. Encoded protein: CAWSAPGLAGAKEQYF.

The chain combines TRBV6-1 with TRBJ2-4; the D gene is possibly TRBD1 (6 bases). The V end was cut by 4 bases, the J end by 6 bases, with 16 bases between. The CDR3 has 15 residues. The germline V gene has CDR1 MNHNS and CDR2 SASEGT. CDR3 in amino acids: CASSATQGPANIQYF. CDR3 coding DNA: TGTGCCAGCAGTGCCACACAGGGTCCGGCAAACATTCAGTACTTC.

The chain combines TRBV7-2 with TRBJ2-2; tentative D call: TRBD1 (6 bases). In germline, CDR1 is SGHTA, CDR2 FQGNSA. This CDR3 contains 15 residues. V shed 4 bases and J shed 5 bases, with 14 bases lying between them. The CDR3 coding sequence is TGTGCCAGCAGCTCCCAGGGGATCGGGACCGGGGAGCTGTTTTTT. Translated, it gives CASSSQGIGTGELFF.